A selection of T cell receptor beta chains follows, all from one sample in a study of vaccination effects on CD4 cells after COVID-19. These receptors are not linked to any known antigen. The repertoire was sequenced with immunoSEQ multiplex PCR; TCRdb's copy has only in-frame clones and lacks some. Seen here are about 73,000 clones, about 70% observed once, and the top ten hold roughly 2.9%. Material: CD4+ T cells from PBMCs cultured with HCoV-NL63 spike peptides, obtained before COVID-19 vaccination. The origin of the receptors is a human donor who received a COVID-19 vaccine. Both conserved end residues are part of each CDR3. A D gene is named only where the DNA matches it firmly. Not all rows give a size; the values are once, few, many and, for expanded clones, a class.

clone size	V gene	J gene	D gene	CDR3 DNA	CDR3 protein
-	TRBV4-1	TRBJ1-5	-	TGCGCCAGCAGCCAAGATACTTATCAGCCCCAGCATTTT	CASSQDTYQPQHF
-	TRBV4-1	TRBJ2-5	-	TGCGCCAGCAGCCAAACAGGGTTATCGACCCAGTACTTC	CASSQTGLSTQYF
-	TRBV5-6	TRBJ1-5	TRBD1	TGTGCCAGCAGCCACCGACAGGGCGGGCCCCAGCATTTT	CASSHRQGGPQHF
-	TRBV5-8	TRBJ1-6	-	TGTGCCAGCAGCTTGGTGCAAGGGTCGTTCTGGAATTCACCCCTCCACTTT	CASSLVQGSFWNSPLHF
few	TRBV20-1	TRBJ1-5	-	TGCAGTGCTAGAGCCGGGACAAACCAGCATTTT	CSARAGTNQHF
-	TRBV19	TRBJ1-5	-	TGTGCCAGTAGTCCGAAACCGGGTGCAAATCAGCCCCAGCATTTT	CASSPKPGANQPQHF
-	TRBV3-1/TRBV3-2	TRBJ2-5	-	TGTGCCAGCAGCCAAGATGCGTACCAGGAGACCCAGTACTTC	CASSQDAYQETQYF
-	TRBV5-8	TRBJ2-3	TRBD1	TGTGCCAGCAGCCTCCAAGGCGCAGGGGGTATCACAGATACGCAGTATTTT	CASSLQGAGGITDTQYF
-	TRBV24-1	TRBJ1-2	TRBD1	TGTGCCACCAGTGATTCAAGGGGGCCGGATGGCTACACCTTC	CATSDSRGPDGYTF
-	TRBV7-9	TRBJ1-2	-	TGTGCCAGCAGCGGGTTGACAGCCGCCCTTACAAACTATGGCTACACCTTC	CASSGLTAALTNYGYTF
-	TRBV6-2/TRBV6-3	TRBJ1-3	-	TGTGCCAGCAGTGTCAGGACATCTGGAAACACCATATATTTT	CASSVRTSGNTIYF
-	TRBV29-1	TRBJ1-5	-	TGCAGCGTTTCTGAGGGGGGCAATCAGCCCCAGCATTTT	CSVSEGGNQPQHF
-	TRBV5-6	TRBJ2-5	TRBD2	TGTGCCAGCAGCTTGGATCCGGCGGGGGGAGCGGAGACCCAGTACTTC	CASSLDPAGGAETQYF
-	TRBV7-3	TRBJ1-1	-	TGTGCCAGCAGCTTAACGCCGGGAACCGCGTCCACTGAAGCTTTCTTT	CASSLTPGTASTEAFF
-	TRBV7-9	TRBJ1-2	-	TGTGCCAGCAGCATCGACGTGAGAGGCTACACCTTC	CASSIDVRGYTF
few	TRBV20-1	TRBJ2-4	-	TGCAGTGCTATTTTCCGGAACATTCAGTACTTC	CSAIFRNIQYF
-	TRBV4-2	TRBJ2-1	-	TGTGCCAGCAGGAGGATACTTGGCGGGGCACTGGGTGAGCAGTTCTTC	CASRRILGGALGEQFF